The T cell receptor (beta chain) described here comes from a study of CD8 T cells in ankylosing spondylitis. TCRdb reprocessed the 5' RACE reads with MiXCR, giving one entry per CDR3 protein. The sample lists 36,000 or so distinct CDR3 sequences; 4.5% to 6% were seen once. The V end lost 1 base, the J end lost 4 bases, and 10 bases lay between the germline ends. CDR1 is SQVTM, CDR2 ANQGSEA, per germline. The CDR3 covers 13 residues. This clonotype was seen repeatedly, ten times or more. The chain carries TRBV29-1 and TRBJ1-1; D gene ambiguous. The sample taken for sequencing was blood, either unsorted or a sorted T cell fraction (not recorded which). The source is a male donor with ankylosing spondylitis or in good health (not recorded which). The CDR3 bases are TGCAGCGTTGAAGTAGGGTTTGGCACTGAAGCTTTCTTT. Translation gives CSVEVGFGTEAFF.